Below are 21 T cell receptor beta chains sequenced from a single sample in a study of T cell responses to AZD1222 COVID-19 vaccine. The protocol was immunoSEQ multiplex PCR, while the TCRdb copy is restricted to in-frame clones and leaves out a portion. The top ten clones hold less than 3.5% of a sample with some 53,000 clones, around 90% of them seen once. Sequenced here: peripheral blood, sampled 28 days after the second AZD1222 dose. These receptors were collected from an adult who received the AZD1222 COVID-19 vaccine.

The chain is built from TRBV28 and TRBJ2-7, with 9 bases aligning to TRBD2. The germline V gene has CDR1 MDHEN and CDR2 SYDVKM. Germline trimming cut 1 base from V and 4 bases from J; bases unmatched to any gene: 5. There are 15 residues in the CDR3. This CDR3 is CASSLLAGGGYEQYF. The CDR3 nucleotides read TGTGCCAGCAGTTTATTGGCGGGAGGGGGGTACGAGCAGTACTTC.

The rearrangement links TRBV6-2 or TRBV6-3 to TRBJ1-5; possible D gene TRBD1, 5 bases. The germline V gene has CDR1 MNHEY and CDR2 SVGEGT. The CDR3 has 16 residues. V lost 6 bases and J lost 4, with 19 bases in between. The CDR3 is CASSGSGQGGNQPQHF. Here the CDR3 DNA reads TGTGCCAGCAGCGGATCTGGGCAGGGTGGAAATCAGCCCCAGCATTTT.

CDR3 residues: CASSLEGLSTGELFF. The CDR3 DNA sequence: TGCGCCAGCAGCTTGGAGGGACTCAGCACCGGGGAGCTGTTTTTT. V is TRBV5-1 and J is TRBJ2-2; a possible D gene is TRBD2 (6 bases). V dropped 0 bases and J dropped 4 bases, with 10 bases sitting between them. The length of the CDR3 is 15 residues. Germline loops: CDR1 SGHRS, CDR2 YFSETQ.

The rearrangement links TRBV30 to TRBJ1-3; TRBD1 aligns across 9 bases. This CDR3 has 15 amino acids. Germline-derived CDR1 and CDR2 are GTSNPN and SVGIG (reference sequence). Unmatched junction bases numbered 9, after V lost 5 bases and J lost 4 bases. This chain's CDR3 is CAWGTGTGLGNTIYF. The CDR3 bases are TGTGCCTGGGGAACCGGGACAGGGCTCGGAAACACCATATATTTT.

The V and J genes are TRBV4-2 and TRBJ2-7; weak D call: TRBD2 (5 bases). The CDR3 covers 20 residues. Germline lookup yields CDR1 LGHNA and CDR2 YNFKEQ. The V gene lost 0 bases and the J gene lost 3 bases, with 27 bases spanning the gap. The CDR3 is CASSQDPPDGAGTKDYEQYF. The CDR3 DNA reads as TGTGCCAGCAGCCAAGACCCGCCGGATGGTGCGGGCACCAAAGACTACGAGCAGTACTTC.

The chain links TRBV7-9 to TRBJ1-2, with 7 bases fitting TRBD1. The germline gives CDR1 SEHNR, CDR2 FQNEAQ (reference sequence). The CDR3 contains 13 residues. V lost 6 bases, J lost 7 bases, and 8 bases stayed unmatched. The CDR3 DNA reads as TGTGCCAGCAGACTTACAGGGGTTTTTGGCTACACCTTC. Protein sequence: CASRLTGVFGYTF.

This sequence joins TRBV28 and TRBJ2-3, with TRBD2 as a possible D gene (6 bases). V was clipped by 1 base and J by 6 bases, with 11 bases between them. This CDR3 is built from 14 residues. Looked up from germline, CDR1 is MDHEN and CDR2 is SYDVKM. CDR3 in DNA: TGTGCCAGCAGTTTATACGGGGCGGGGGATACGCAGTATTTT. It translates to CASSLYGAGDTQYF.

The rearrangement links TRBV7-3 to TRBJ2-1; possible D gene TRBD2, 6 bases. CDR3 length equals 13 residues. The germline V and J ends were trimmed by 4 bases and 7 bases, with 11 bases remaining between them. CDR1 is SGHTA and CDR2 is FQGTGA in the germline V gene. This CDR3 is CASSSVGGNEQFF. The CDR3 coding sequence is TGTGCCAGCAGCTCCGTCGGAGGGAATGAGCAGTTCTTC.

The chain employs TRBV5-1 and TRBJ2-2; 7 bases match TRBD1. The CDR3 is made up of 15 amino acids. The J segment lost 5 bases and the V segment lost 0 bases, leaving 4 bases of the junction unmatched. The germline CDR1 and CDR2 sequences are SGHRS and YFSETQ. CDR3 sequence (DNA): TGCGCCAGCAGCTTGGGGGGACAGCGAACCGGGGAGCTGTTTTTT. Protein product: CASSLGGQRTGELFF.

This clone has a handful of counts. The rearrangement joins TRBV6-5 to TRBJ1-1, with 8 nucleotides matching TRBD1. The CDR3 sequence is 12 residues long. J was trimmed by 5 bases and V by 7 bases; bases with no gene match: 3. In germline, CDR1 is MNHEY, CDR2 SVGAGI. CDR3 nucleotides: TGTGCCAGCAAAACAGGGGGTACTGAAGCTTTCTTT. Its protein is CASKTGGTEAFF.

The V and J genes are TRBV29-1 and TRBJ2-5; 10 nucleotides line up with TRBD2. The trim removed 2 bases at V and 4 bases at J, leaving 7 bases unmatched. CDR3 length: 15 amino acids. Germline CDR1 SQVTM, CDR2 ANQGSEA. CDR3 nucleotide sequence: TGCAGCGTTGAATTCCTAGCGGGAGAAGGAGAGACCCAGTACTTC. Its protein product is CSVEFLAGEGETQYF.

The J gene is TRBJ2-2, the V gene TRBV24-1; possibly TRBD1 for D (6 bases). In germline, CDR1 is KGHDR, CDR2 SFDVKD. The germline V and J ends were trimmed by 9 bases and 0 bases, with 13 bases remaining between them. There are 15 residues in the CDR3. CDR3 sequence: CATGGQGTNTGELFF. CDR3 DNA: TGTGCCACCGGGGGCCAGGGTACGAACACCGGGGAGCTGTTTTTT.

The chain recombines TRBV9 with TRBJ2-3, with TRBD2 matching over 10 bases. There are 16 residues in the CDR3. Germline CDR1 and CDR2: SGDLS and YYNGEE. The ends lost 4 bases at V and 6 bases at J; junction bases unmatched: 11. For the CDR3, the DNA is TGTGCCAGCAGCCCCAGGGGAGCGGGAGGGTCGGATACGCAGTATTTT. Protein: CASSPRGAGGSDTQYF.

The V call is TRBV19, the J call TRBJ2-7, with TRBD2 matching over 9 bases. The CDR3 covers 17 residues. The germline gives CDR1 LNHDA, CDR2 SQIVND (reference sequence). V gave up 0 bases and J gave up 6 bases; unmatched junction bases: 12. The CDR3 DNA is TGTGCCAGTAGTATAGAGGAGGGAATAGCGGGAGTAGGCGAGCAGTACTTC. Its translation is CASSIEEGIAGVGEQYF.

The chain employs TRBV19 and TRBJ2-3, with 8 nucleotides matching TRBD1. The CDR3 covers 11 residues. V dropped 5 bases and J dropped 8; count of bases not matched to a gene: 0. CDR1 is LNHDA, CDR2 SQIVND, per germline (reference sequence). CDR3 coding DNA: TGTGCCAGTAGTGACAGGGGTACGCAGTATTTT. Amino acid sequence: CASSDRGTQYF. Supplemented by reference TRBV19 and TRBJ2-3, the full variable domain reads DGGITQSPKYLFRKEGQNVTLSCEQNLNHDAMYWYRQDPGQGLRLIYYSQIVNDFQKGDIAEGYSVSREKKESFPLTVTSAQKNPTAFYLCASSDRGTQYFGPGTRLTVL.

The V and J genes are TRBV19 and TRBJ1-1; possible D gene TRBD1, 6 bases. Germline assignment: CDR1 LNHDA and CDR2 SQIVND (reference sequence). Between the trimmed V and J ends, which lost 4 bases and 11 bases, there was a span of 11 bases. The CDR3 spans 11 residues. The CDR3 DNA is TGTGCCAGTAGTAAGGGGGTGTTGGCTTTCTTT. Translation gives CASSKGVLAFF.

This clone was detected only once. The same CDR3 can be traced to other DNA sequences in this sample. J is TRBJ2-7 and V is TRBV19; either TRBD1 or TRBD2 may supply D (5 bases each). V dropped 5 bases and J dropped 4 bases, with 12 bases sitting between them. Germline-derived CDR1 and CDR2 are LNHDA and SQIVND (reference sequence). The CDR3 is 13 amino acids. Here the CDR3 DNA reads TGTGCCAGTAGTCCCGGGACCGGTTACGAGCAGTACTTC. The encoded protein is CASSPGTGYEQYF.

This chain links TRBV19 with TRBJ2-2; D is possibly TRBD2 (5 bases). In germline, CDR1 is LNHDA, CDR2 SQIVND (reference sequence). The CDR3 consists of 14 residues. V was trimmed by 9 bases and J by 2 bases, leaving 13 bases between them. The DNA for the CDR3 is TGTGCCAGCGTCCGGGATGCAAACACCGGGGAGCTGTTTTTT. Amino acids: CASVRDANTGELFF. Full variable domain (outside the CDR3, taken from reference TRBV19 and TRBJ2-2): DGGITQSPKYLFRKEGQNVTLSCEQNLNHDAMYWYRQDPGQGLRLIYYSQIVNDFQKGDIAEGYSVSREKKESFPLTVTSAQKNPTAFYLCASVRDANTGELFFGEGSRLTVL.

The chain uses TRBV6-1 and TRBJ1-2, with D possibly matching TRBD1 (5 bases). This CDR3 region has 15 residues. CDR1 is MNHNS and CDR2 is SASEGT in the germline V gene. Trimming cost V 3 bases and J 0 bases, with 11 bases left between them. CDR3 nucleotides: TGTGCCAGCAGTGATTGGGGGGGACCTAACTATGGCTACACCTTC. Its translation is CASSDWGGPNYGYTF.

This chain connects TRBV29-1 to TRBJ2-1, with 9 bases matching TRBD2. With V trimmed by 6 bases and J by 7 bases, 7 bases remained unmatched. The germline V gene encodes CDR1 SQVTM and CDR2 ANQGSEA. This CDR3 region has 13 residues. DNA of the CDR3: TGCAGCGTCAGGCGGGAGGGCGGGAATGAGCAGTTCTTC. It encodes CSVRREGGNEQFF.

V is TRBV30 and J is TRBJ1-5; tentatively, D is TRBD1 (6 bases). The V end lost 1 base, the J end lost 5 bases, and 15 bases lay between the germline ends. This CDR3 is 15 amino acids long. Germline CDR1 GTSNPN, CDR2 SVGIG (reference sequence). CDR3 sequence reads: CAWSAREGGYQPQHF. CDR3 nucleotides: TGTGCCTGGAGTGCCCGAGAGGGGGGGTATCAGCCCCAGCATTTT.